The clone carrying this TCR beta chain was counted a few times. Its antigen remains unknown. A second PCR of 7 to 11 cycles used a sample-barcoded 5' primer and a J-beta primer mix. In TCRdb, the 5' RACE reads were re-called with MiXCR into one record per CDR3 protein. The table includes about 570,000 distinct CDR3 sequences, 25% to 30% detected once. This sample is part of a study of blood T cells in healthy people across ages. Study-wide context: Every two T cells gave about one barcoded beta molecule via template switching. Study-level results: Diversity estimated from one million T cells was considered an underestimate. The study found TCR beta diversity correlated strongly with naive T cell percentage.

Donation came from healthy Caucasian individuals in Russia who were aged about 6 to 95. CDR3 length: 15 residues. The germline V and J ends were trimmed by 2 bases and 8 bases, with 15 bases remaining between them. CDR1 is SGHTA, CDR2 FQGNSA, per germline. The receptor comes from a woman between 65 and 79 years old in good health. The specimen was blood. This chain uses TRBV7-2 with TRBJ1-4; unclear D gene. The CDR3 sequence is CASSLLGGLGEKLFF. CDR3 DNA sequence: TGTGCCAGCAGCTTATTGGGCGGCCTCGGGGAAAAACTGTTTTTT.